This passage covers 9 T cell receptor beta chains from one sample sequenced in a study of T cells in Graves' hyperthyroidism and ophthalmopathy. Authors of the study amplified TCR beta CDR3 regions from RNA transcripts. First-round RT-PCR targeting the TCR CDR3 was performed with the HTBI primer set. One entry per CDR3 protein, called by TCRdb with MiXCR from the multiplex PCR reads. The top ten hold around 5.3% of the sample, which has roughly 420,000 distinct CDR3 sequences, roughly an eighth seen once. The sequencing sample was made of blood. All receptors come from a woman aged 18-35 years with Graves' hyperthyroidism.

The genes are TRBV28 and TRBJ2-2, with a possible D match to TRBD2 (5 bases). This CDR3 spans 15 amino acids. Looked up from germline, CDR1 is MDHEN and CDR2 is SYDVKM. The V end lost 3 bases, the J end lost 6 bases, and 14 bases lay between the germline ends. This CDR3 is CASSFLAEVAGELFF. The CDR3 DNA sequence: TGTGCCAGCAGTTTTCTAGCCGAGGTTGCCGGGGAGCTGTTTTTT.

This clonotype occurred many times. V gene TRBV7-2 combines with J gene TRBJ2-7; tentatively, D is TRBD2 (6 bases). This CDR3 has 13 residues. Trimming took off 5 bases at V and 5 bases at J, with 13 bases between the two ends. Germline loops: CDR1 SGHTA, CDR2 FQGNSA. Written as DNA, the CDR3 is TGTGCCAGCAGCCTCTCTAGCGTGCACGAGCAGTACTTC. It yields the protein CASSLSSVHEQYF.

The table lists this clonotype with many counts. The rearrangement joins TRBV3-1 to TRBJ1-5; TRBD1 might be the D (5 bases). V lost 4 bases and J lost 1, with 5 bases in between. Per the germline V gene, CDR1 is LGHDT and CDR2 is YNNKEL (reference sequence). The CDR3 is 13 amino acids. The DNA of the CDR3 is TGTGCCAGCAGCCCAGGGAGCAATCAGCCCCAGCATTTT. Residues: CASSPGSNQPQHF.

This clonotype was counted ten times or more. V gene TRBV24-1 combines with J gene TRBJ2-5; 7 positions match TRBD2. J lost 5 bases, V lost 4 bases, and 9 bases had no gene match. This CDR3 region has 15 residues. Germline lookup yields CDR1 KGHDR and CDR2 SFDVKD. CDR3 in amino acids: CATSEHRTSKETQYF. The CDR3 region has the DNA TGTGCCACCAGTGAGCACCGGACTAGTAAGGAGACCCAGTACTTC.

This clonotype was counted ten times or more. V usage is TRBV6-6 and J usage is TRBJ1-2; a possible D gene is TRBD1 (5 bases). The CDR3 contains 13 residues. With 2 bases removed from V and 6 bases from J, the gap between germline ends came to 10 bases. Germline CDR1 is MNHNY and CDR2 is SVGAGI (reference sequence). The CDR3 DNA follows: TGTGCCAGCAGTTACGGCAGGGCCGATGGCTACACCTTC. Protein sequence: CASSYGRADGYTF.

This clonotype came up many times. The gene calls are TRBV28 and TRBJ2-2, with 9 nucleotides matching TRBD2. This CDR3 contains 17 residues. The J segment lost 5 bases and the V segment lost 1 base, leaving 8 bases of the junction unmatched. Germline CDR1 reads MDHEN; CDR2 reads SYDVKM. DNA of the CDR3: TGTGCCAGCAGTTTATACTTTGGGGCGGGAGGGACCGGGGAGCTGTTTTTT. Translation: CASSLYFGAGGTGELFF.

There are a few counts of this clonotype. The rearrangement joins TRBV5-6 to TRBJ2-3; no definite D call. Germline V lookup: CDR1 SGHDT, CDR2 YYEEEE. This CDR3 is 14 amino acids long. V lost 4 bases, J lost 7 bases, and 16 bases lay in between. The CDR3 coding sequence is TGTGCCAGCAGCCATGCGAACGGTGCAAATACGCAGTATTTT. Protein product: CASSHANGANTQYF.

At least ten counts were recorded for this clonotype. V gene TRBV5-1 combines with J gene TRBJ2-1; 7 bases agree with TRBD2. With 4 bases clipped from V and 8 bases from J, the junction kept 9 bases outside the gene matches. CDR3 length: 14 residues. Germline V CDR1 and CDR2: SGHRS, YFSETQ. This chain's CDR3 is CASSPRTSGDEQFF. Written as DNA, the CDR3 is TGCGCCAGCAGCCCCAGGACTAGTGGTGATGAGCAGTTCTTC. The variable domain in full, with the rest retrieved from reference TRBV5-1 and TRBJ2-1, is KAGVTQTPRYLIKTRGQQVTLSCSPISGHRSVSWYQQTPGQGLQFLFEYFSETQRNKGNFPGRFSGRQFSNSRSEMNVSTLELGDSALYLCASSPRTSGDEQFFGPGTRLTVL.

This clonotype was counted at least ten times. The J gene is TRBJ2-5, the V gene TRBV7-9, with 7 bases that match TRBD1. CDR3 size: 15 residues. Germline trimming cut 5 bases from V and 10 bases from J; bases unmatched to any gene: 16. Germline CDR1 is SEHNR and CDR2 is FQNEAQ (reference sequence). CDR3 residues: CASSTGQATSEGQYF. As DNA, the CDR3 is TGTGCCAGCAGCACAGGACAGGCCACATCCGAGGGCCAGTACTTC.